One sample yielded the 6 T cell receptor beta chains listed below, sequenced in a study of blood T cell repertoires in COVID-19. Clones were read by immunoSEQ multiplex PCR, and TCRdb kept only the in-frame ones, dropping some. The table shows 210,000 or so clones, with 81% occurring only once. The sequenced sample consisted of PBMCs or T cells enriched from blood (not recorded which). All receptors derive from a woman aged 45-59 years with acute COVID-19.

In its sample, this clone was seen a few times. The chain recombines TRBV15 with TRBJ1-5; no clear D gene. The germline V gene encodes CDR1 LNHNV and CDR2 YYDKDF (reference sequence). V gave up 1 base and J gave up 2 bases, with 18 bases separating them. The CDR3 sequence is 18 residues long. CDR3 residues: CATSRGGAGGTGNQPQHF. Here the CDR3 DNA reads TGTGCCACCAGCAGAGGTGGTGCGGGAGGAACGGGCAATCAGCCCCAGCATTTT.

Regarding this clone: This may stem from a read error, because a much larger clone lies one nucleotide away. This chain links TRBV7-9 with TRBJ1-2, with TRBD1 matching 10 bases. The CDR3 contains 14 residues. The germline gives CDR1 SEHNR, CDR2 FQNEAQ (reference sequence). V lost 5 bases, J lost 3 bases, and 3 bases stayed unmatched. CDR3 region: CASSQGQGYYGYTF. The DNA of the CDR3 is TGTGCCAGCAGCCAGGGACAGGGGTACTATGGCTACACCTTC.

This clone is a singleton in its sample. J is TRBJ2-1 and V is TRBV18; D possibly corresponds to TRBD2 (5 bases). Trimming removed 3 bases at V and 5 bases at J, with 8 bases between. Germline V CDR1 and CDR2: KGHSH, LQKENI. The CDR3 has 13 amino acids. DNA of the CDR3: TGTGCCAGCTCACCTGGACTTCACAATGAGCAGTTCTTC. Translating gives CASSPGLHNEQFF.

In its sample, this clone was seen a few times. This CDR3 is also generated by other DNA sequences in the sample. The J gene is TRBJ1-5, the V gene TRBV16; TRBD1 is a possible D gene (6 bases). Germline assignment: CDR1 KGHSY and CDR2 FQNENV. The CDR3 has 14 residues. The V and J ends lost 0 bases and 5 bases respectively, with 8 bases between them. CDR3: CASSQSPGDQPQHF. Here the CDR3 DNA reads TGTGCCAGCAGCCAATCGCCAGGGGATCAGCCCCAGCATTTT.

The rearrangement uses TRBV9 and TRBJ2-5; TRBD1 might be the D (5 bases). Germline V lookup: CDR1 SGDLS, CDR2 YYNGEE. This CDR3 is built from 15 residues. Trimming removed 4 bases from V and 1 base from J, with 14 bases in between. The CDR3 here is CASSPFPGPQETQYF. The CDR3 region has the DNA TGTGCCAGCAGCCCATTCCCAGGGCCCCAAGAGACCCAGTACTTC.

This sequence joins TRBV5-6 and TRBJ2-6, with 9 bases identical to TRBD1. The CDR3 has 19 amino acids. Trimming at V came to 4 bases and at J to 0 bases, leaving 11 bases not matched to a gene. The germline CDR1 and CDR2 sequences are SGHDT and YYEEEE. The CDR3 DNA reads TGTGCCAGCAGCGAAAGGACAGGGGAGTCCCTCTCTGGGGCCAACGTCCTGACTTTC. Amino acid sequence: CASSERTGESLSGANVLTF.